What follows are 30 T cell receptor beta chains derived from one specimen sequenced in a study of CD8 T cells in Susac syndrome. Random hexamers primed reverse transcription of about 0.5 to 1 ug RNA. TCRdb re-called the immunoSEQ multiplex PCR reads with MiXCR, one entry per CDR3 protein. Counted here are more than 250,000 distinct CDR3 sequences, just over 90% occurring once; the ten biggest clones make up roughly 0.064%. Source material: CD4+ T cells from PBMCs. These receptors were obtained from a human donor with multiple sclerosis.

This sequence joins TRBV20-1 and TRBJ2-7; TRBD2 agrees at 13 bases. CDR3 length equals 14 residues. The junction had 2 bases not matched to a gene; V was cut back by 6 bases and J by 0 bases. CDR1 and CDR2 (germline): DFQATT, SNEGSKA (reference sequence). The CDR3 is CSAGTSGASYEQYF. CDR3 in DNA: TGCAGTGCCGGGACTAGCGGGGCCTCCTACGAGCAGTACTTC.

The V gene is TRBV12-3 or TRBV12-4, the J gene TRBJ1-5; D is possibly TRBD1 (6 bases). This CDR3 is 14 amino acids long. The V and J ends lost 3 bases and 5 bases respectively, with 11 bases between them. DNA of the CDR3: TGTGCCAGCAGTTTGAGGGGGGCTCATCAGCCCCAGCATTTT. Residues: CASSLRGAHQPQHF.

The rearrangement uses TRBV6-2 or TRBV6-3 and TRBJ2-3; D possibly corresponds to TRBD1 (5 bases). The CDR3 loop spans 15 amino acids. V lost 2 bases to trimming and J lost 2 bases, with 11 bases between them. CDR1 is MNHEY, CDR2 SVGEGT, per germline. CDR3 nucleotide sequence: TGTGCCAGCAGTTACGGGGCAGTTCACACAGATACGCAGTATTTT. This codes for CASSYGAVHTDTQYF.

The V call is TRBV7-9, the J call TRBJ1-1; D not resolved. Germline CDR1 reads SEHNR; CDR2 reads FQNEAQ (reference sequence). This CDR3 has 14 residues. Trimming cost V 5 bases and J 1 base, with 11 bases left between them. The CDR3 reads CASSARPKNTEAFF. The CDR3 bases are TGTGCCAGCAGCGCCCGGCCCAAGAACACTGAAGCTTTCTTT.

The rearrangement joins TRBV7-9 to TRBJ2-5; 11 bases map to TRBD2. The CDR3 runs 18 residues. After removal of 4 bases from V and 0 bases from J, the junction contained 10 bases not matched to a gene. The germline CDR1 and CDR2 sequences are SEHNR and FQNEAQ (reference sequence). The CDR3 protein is CASSSGLAGGRYQETQYF. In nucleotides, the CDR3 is TGTGCCAGCAGCTCGGGGCTAGCGGGGGGTCGGTACCAAGAGACCCAGTACTTC.

For the CDR3, the DNA is TGTGCCAGCAGTTTAGCAAGCCTAGCGGGTCGGCCGGGGAAAGAGACCCAGTACTTC. Amino acid sequence: CASSLASLAGRPGKETQYF. The V and J genes are TRBV12-3 or TRBV12-4 and TRBJ2-5; 8 bases match TRBD2. Trimming took 0 bases from V and 3 from J; bases not matched to a gene: 15. The CDR3 has 19 amino acids.

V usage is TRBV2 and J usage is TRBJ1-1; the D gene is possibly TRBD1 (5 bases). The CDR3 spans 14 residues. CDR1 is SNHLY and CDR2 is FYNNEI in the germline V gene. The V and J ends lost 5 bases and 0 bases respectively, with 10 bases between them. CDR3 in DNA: TGTGCCAGCAGTATCGGGGGAATGAACACTGAAGCTTTCTTT. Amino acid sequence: CASSIGGMNTEAFF.

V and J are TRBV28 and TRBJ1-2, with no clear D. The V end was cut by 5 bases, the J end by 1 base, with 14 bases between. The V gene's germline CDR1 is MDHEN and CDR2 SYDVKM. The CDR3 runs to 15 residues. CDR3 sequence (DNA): TGTGCCAGCAGTACAATCTCTGACGGTAACTATGGCTACACCTTC. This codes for CASSTISDGNYGYTF.

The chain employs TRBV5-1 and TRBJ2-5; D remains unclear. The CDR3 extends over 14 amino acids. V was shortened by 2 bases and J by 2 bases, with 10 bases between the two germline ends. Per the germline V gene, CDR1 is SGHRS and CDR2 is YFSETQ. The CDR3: CASSFQDGQETQYF. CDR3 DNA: TGCGCCAGCAGCTTTCAGGACGGACAAGAGACCCAGTACTTC.

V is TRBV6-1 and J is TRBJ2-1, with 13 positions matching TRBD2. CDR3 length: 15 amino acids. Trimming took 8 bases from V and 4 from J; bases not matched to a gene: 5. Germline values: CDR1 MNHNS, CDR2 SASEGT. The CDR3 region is CASLRTSGGYNEQFF. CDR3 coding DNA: TGTGCCAGCCTCCGGACTAGCGGGGGATACAATGAGCAGTTCTTC.

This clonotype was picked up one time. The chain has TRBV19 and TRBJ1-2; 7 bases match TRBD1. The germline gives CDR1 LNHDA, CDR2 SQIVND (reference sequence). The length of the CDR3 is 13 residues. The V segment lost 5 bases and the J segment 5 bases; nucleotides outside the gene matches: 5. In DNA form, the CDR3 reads TGTGCCAGTAGTGCAGACAGGGAGTATGGCTACACCTTC. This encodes CASSADREYGYTF.

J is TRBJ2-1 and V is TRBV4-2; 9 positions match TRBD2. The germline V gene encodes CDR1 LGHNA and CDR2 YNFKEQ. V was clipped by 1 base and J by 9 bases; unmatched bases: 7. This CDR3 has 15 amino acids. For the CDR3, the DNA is TGTGCCAGCAGCCAAGGCGCGGGAGGGCCCCGTGAGCAGTTCTTC. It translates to CASSQGAGGPREQFF.

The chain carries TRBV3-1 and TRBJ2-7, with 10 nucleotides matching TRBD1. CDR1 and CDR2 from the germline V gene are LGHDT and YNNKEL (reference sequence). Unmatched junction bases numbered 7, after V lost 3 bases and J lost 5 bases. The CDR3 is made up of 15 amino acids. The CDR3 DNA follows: TGTGCCAGCAGCCATCACCGGACAGGGGGGAACGAGCAGTACTTC. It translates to CASSHHRTGGNEQYF.

CDR3 DNA: TGTGCCAGCCAGCGGGACATCCAAGCTTTCACCGGGGAGCTGTTTTTT. Its protein is CASQRDIQAFTGELFF. J is TRBJ2-2 and V is TRBV5-4; perhaps TRBD2 as D (7 bases). Per the germline V gene, CDR1 is SGHNT and CDR2 is YYREEE (reference sequence). Between the trimmed V and J ends, which lost 7 bases and 4 bases, there was a span of 20 bases. The CDR3 loop spans 16 amino acids.

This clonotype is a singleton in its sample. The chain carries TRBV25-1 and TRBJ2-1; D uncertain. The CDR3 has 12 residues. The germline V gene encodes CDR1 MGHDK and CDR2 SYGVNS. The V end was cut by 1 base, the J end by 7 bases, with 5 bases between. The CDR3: CASSESPNEQFF. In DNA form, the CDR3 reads TGTGCCAGCAGTGAATCCCCTAATGAGCAGTTCTTC.

This CDR3 is CASSQAPAGTRPNEQFF. In DNA form, the CDR3 reads TGTGCCAGCAGCCAAGCCCCTGCCGGGACTAGACCCAATGAGCAGTTCTTC. The chain has TRBV4-2 and TRBJ2-1; 8 bases align to TRBD2. Trimming at V came to 1 base and at J to 6 bases, leaving 11 bases not matched to a gene. Germline CDR1 is LGHNA and CDR2 is YNFKEQ. The CDR3 spans 17 residues.

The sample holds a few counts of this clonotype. The CDR3 DNA reads TGTGCCAGCAGCCAACGCGGATGGACAGGGGCTCGAGAGCAGTACTTC. Protein: CASSQRGWTGAREQYF. The genes are TRBV3-1 and TRBJ2-7; TRBD1 matches at 9 bases. Germline CDR1 reads LGHDT; CDR2 reads YNNKEL (reference sequence). V shed 2 bases and J 7 bases; nucleotides not matched to a gene: 12. CDR3 length: 16 amino acids.

CDR3 DNA sequence: TGTGCCAGCTCACCAGGGACACTGCGCTATGGCTACACCTTC. This codes for CASSPGTLRYGYTF. This chain joins TRBV18 and TRBJ1-2, with D possibly being TRBD1 (6 bases). There are 14 residues in the CDR3. The germline V and J ends were trimmed by 2 bases and 4 bases, with 11 bases remaining between them. CDR1 is KGHSH, CDR2 LQKENI, per germline.

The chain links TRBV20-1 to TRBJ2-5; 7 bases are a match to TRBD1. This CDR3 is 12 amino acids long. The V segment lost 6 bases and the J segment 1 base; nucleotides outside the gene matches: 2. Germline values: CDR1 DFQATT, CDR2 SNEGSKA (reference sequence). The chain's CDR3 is CSARQGQETQYF. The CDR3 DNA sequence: TGCAGTGCCAGACAGGGCCAAGAGACCCAGTACTTC.

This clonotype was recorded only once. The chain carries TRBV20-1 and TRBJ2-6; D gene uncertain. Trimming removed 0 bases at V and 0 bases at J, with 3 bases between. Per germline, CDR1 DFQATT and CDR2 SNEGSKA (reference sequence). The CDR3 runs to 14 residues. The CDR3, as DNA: TGCAGTGCTAGAGAGTCCTCTGGGGCCAACGTCCTGACTTTC. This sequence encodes CSARESSGANVLTF.

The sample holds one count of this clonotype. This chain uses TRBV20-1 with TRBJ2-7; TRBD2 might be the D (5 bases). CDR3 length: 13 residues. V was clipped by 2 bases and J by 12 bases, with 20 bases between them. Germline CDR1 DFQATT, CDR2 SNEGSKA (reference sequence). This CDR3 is CSARYGGQSILYF. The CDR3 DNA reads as TGCAGTGCTAGATACGGAGGCCAGAGTATTTTGTACTTC.

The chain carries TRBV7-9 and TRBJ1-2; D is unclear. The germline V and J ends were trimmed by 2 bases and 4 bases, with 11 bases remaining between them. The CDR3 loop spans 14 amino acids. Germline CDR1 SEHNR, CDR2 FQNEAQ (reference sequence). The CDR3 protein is CASSLWSEVYGYTF. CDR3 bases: TGTGCCAGCAGCTTATGGTCAGAGGTCTATGGCTACACCTTC.

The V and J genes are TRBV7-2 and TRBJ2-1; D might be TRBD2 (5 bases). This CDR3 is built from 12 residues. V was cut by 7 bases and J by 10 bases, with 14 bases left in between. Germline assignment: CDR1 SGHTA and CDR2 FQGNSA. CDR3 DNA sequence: TGTGCCAGCACGAGGCGGGCGGGCGAGCAGTTCTTC. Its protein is CASTRRAGEQFF.

CDR3 DNA: TGTGCCAGCAGATCGACGGACCCGTCCCTAACCTACGAGCAGTACTTC. Translated, it gives CASRSTDPSLTYEQYF. The chain joins TRBV21-1 to TRBJ2-7; TRBD1, the table's D call, was not compared with the DNA. TRBV21-1 is listed as a pseudogene. The length of the CDR3 is 16 residues.

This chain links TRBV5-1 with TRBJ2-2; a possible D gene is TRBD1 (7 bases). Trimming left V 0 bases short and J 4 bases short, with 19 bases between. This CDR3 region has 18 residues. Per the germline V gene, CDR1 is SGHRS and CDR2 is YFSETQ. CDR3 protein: CASSLGIRQGGGTGELFF. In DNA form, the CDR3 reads TGCGCCAGCAGCTTGGGAATCCGACAGGGAGGTGGCACCGGGGAGCTGTTTTTT. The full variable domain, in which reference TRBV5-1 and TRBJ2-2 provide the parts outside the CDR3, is KAGVTQTPRYLIKTRGQQVTLSCSPISGHRSVSWYQQTPGQGLQFLFEYFSETQRNKGNFPGRFSGRQFSNSRSEMNVSTLELGDSALYLCASSLGIRQGGGTGELFFGEGSRLTVL.

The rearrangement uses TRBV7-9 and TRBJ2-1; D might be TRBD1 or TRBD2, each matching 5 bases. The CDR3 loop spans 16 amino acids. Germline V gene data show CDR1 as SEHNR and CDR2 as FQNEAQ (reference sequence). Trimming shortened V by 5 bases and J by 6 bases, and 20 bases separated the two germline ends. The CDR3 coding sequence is TGTGCCAGCAGCCCACCCCGAGGGCAGGGAACCAATGAGCAGTTCTTC. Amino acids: CASSPPRGQGTNEQFF.

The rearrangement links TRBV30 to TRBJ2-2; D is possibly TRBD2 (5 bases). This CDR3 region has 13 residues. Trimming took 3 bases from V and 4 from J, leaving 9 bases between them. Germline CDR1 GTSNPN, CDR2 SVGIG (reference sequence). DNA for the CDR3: TGTGCCTGGAGCGGGGTTATCACCGGGGAGCTGTTTTTT. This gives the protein CAWSGVITGELFF.

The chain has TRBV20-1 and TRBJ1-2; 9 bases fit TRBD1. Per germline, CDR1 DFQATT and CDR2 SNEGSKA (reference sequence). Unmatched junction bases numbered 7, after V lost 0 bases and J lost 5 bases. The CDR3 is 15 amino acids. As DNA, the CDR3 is TGCAGTGCTAGAGATCTGGGACAGGGCACATATGGCTACACCTTC. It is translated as CSARDLGQGTYGYTF.

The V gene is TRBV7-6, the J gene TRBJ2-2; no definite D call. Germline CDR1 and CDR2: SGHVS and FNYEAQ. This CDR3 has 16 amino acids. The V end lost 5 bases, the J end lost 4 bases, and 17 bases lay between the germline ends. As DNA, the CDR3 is TGTGCCAGCAGCCCCCGGACCCAGCATGGCACCGGGGAGCTGTTTTTT. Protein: CASSPRTQHGTGELFF. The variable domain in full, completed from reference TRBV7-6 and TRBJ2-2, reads GAGVSQSPRYKVTKRGQDVALRCDPISGHVSLYWYRQALGQGPEFLTYFNYEAQQDKSGLPNDRFSAERPEGSISTLTIQRTEQRDSAMYRCASSPRTQHGTGELFFGEGSRLTVL.

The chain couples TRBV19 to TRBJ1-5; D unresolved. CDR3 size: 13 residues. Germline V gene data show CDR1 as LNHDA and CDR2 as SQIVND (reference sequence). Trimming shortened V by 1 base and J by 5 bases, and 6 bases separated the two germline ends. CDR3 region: CASSIVPDQPQHF. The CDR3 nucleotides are TGTGCCAGTAGTATAGTCCCGGATCAGCCCCAGCATTTT.